This TCR beta chain emerged from a study of blood T cell repertoires in COVID-19. Clones were sequenced by immunoSEQ multiplex PCR, and TCRdb holds only the in-frame ones, with some missing. The table includes roughly 87,000 clones, approximately 89% detected once. J lost 6 bases, V lost 3 bases, and 8 bases had no gene match. The CDR3 has 15 amino acids. From germline, CDR1 is KGHSH and CDR2 LQKENI. This sequence was found in an elderly woman with active COVID-19. The chain couples TRBV18 to TRBJ2-3; TRBD1 matches at 8 bases. The sequenced material came from peripheral blood. In nucleotides, the CDR3 is TGTGCCAGCTCACCGCCGGACAGGGCGAAGGATACGCAGTATTTT. Amino acids: CASSPPDRAKDTQYF.